This TCR beta chain was profiled in a study of blood T cell repertoires in COVID-19. Study-level background: Samples of COVID-19 (acute and convalescent) were obtained from the United States, Italy and Spain.

Residents of about two dozen US areas, aged about 18 to 100 years, made up the participants. Cohorts were assigned according to the clinical history that participants reported. The authors' processing: Amplification of reference gene primers was used by the study to estimate nucleated cell counts. TCRdb's copy holds only in-frame clones and misses some; the assay was immunoSEQ multiplex PCR. That table is the source of V, J and clone size, and D and trimming were worked out from the DNA. Of about 440,000 clones listed, 90% are singletons. This clone has more than one count but fewer than ten. Source material: PBMCs or T cells enriched from blood (not recorded which). The receptor was isolated from a man younger than 35 who had recovered from COVID-19.

In DNA, the CDR3 is TGCGCCAGCAGCCACTTTGGACTAGCGGGAGGTTTCTCCTACAATGAGCAGTTCTTC. It codes for CASSHFGLAGGFSYNEQFF. The chain links TRBV4-1 to TRBJ2-1; 14 nucleotides match TRBD2. The length of the CDR3 is 19 residues. V lost 3 bases and J lost 0; bases outside the gene matches: 7. Germline lookup yields CDR1 MGHRA and CDR2 YSYEKL.